The 20 T cell receptor beta chains given below trace back to one sample, sequenced in a study of CXCR3-negative and CXCR3-positive naive CD8 T cells (dated by TCRdb to between 2018 and 2021). TCRdb lists the instrument as NextSeq 550. The Human TCR Profiling Kit (MiLaboratory) was used to make UMI-labeled 5' RACE TRB cDNA libraries. Reprocessed by TCRdb, the reads give a single entry per CDR3 protein sequence, without DNA. The table kept for this sample lists some 66,000 distinct CDR3 sequences. The ten top clones hold over 1.3% of the sample. Sequencing was carried out using naive CXCR3- CD8+ T cells from blood. Read against the paper, the sample's cell subset or site label means: CD45RO-CCR7+CD27+CD95- naive CD8+ T cells lacking CXCR3 (TNR3-). The receptors originated from a human donor in good health. Some clones in this sample may be carry-over from other donors' samples.

The chain is built from TRBV30 and TRBJ1-1. Germline loops: CDR1 GTSNPN, CDR2 SVGIG (reference sequence). The CDR3 contains 13 residues. The CDR3 loop is CAWKWRGNDEAFF.

The chain carries TRBV6-5 and TRBJ1-2; TCRdb's D call of TRBD1 is untestable without DNA. The CDR3 extends over 14 amino acids. Germline V CDR1 and CDR2: MNHEY, SVGAGI. Here the CDR3 reads CASSPDTANYGYTF.

The chain links TRBV10-2 to TRBJ2-2; TCRdb reports TRBD2, a call that lacks DNA to check it against. Germline CDR1 and CDR2: WSHSY and SAAADI. This CDR3 region has 13 residues. The CDR3 sequence is CASDSGTTGELFF.

The chain couples TRBV20-1 to TRBJ2-3; TCRdb indicates TRBD2, and absent DNA this call remains unverified. This CDR3 comprises 14 residues. Looked up from germline, CDR1 is DFQATT and CDR2 is SNEGSKA (reference sequence). The CDR3 region is CSPRTSGSTDTQYF.

The rearrangement joins TRBV4-3 to TRBJ1-2. This CDR3 region has 15 residues. The germline V gene has CDR1 LGHNA and CDR2 YSLEER. The CDR3 region is CASSQDQAGLYGYTF.

The V gene is TRBV7-9, the J gene TRBJ2-3; the TCRdb call, TRBD2, lacks DNA for checking. Germline CDR1 reads SEHNR; CDR2 reads FQNEAQ (reference sequence). There are 17 residues in the CDR3. The chain's CDR3 is CASSPRLAGESTDTQYF.

This chain uses TRBV6-2 or TRBV6-3 with TRBJ2-2; absent DNA, TCRdb's TRBD2 call cannot be checked. The germline V gene has CDR1 MNHEY and CDR2 SVGEGT. This CDR3 spans 14 amino acids. The chain's CDR3 is CASSYARLAGELFF.

The gene calls are TRBV29-1 and TRBJ2-2. The germline V gene encodes CDR1 SQVTM and CDR2 ANQGSEA. The CDR3 runs to 13 residues. CDR3 region: CSVLKENTGELFF.

The chain is built from TRBV7-9 and TRBJ2-1. The V gene's germline CDR1 is SEHNR and CDR2 FQNEAQ (reference sequence). This CDR3 comprises 12 residues. The CDR3 sequence: CASSHMADEQFF.

The rearrangement links TRBV29-1 to TRBJ2-1; the TCRdb D gene call, TRBD1, has no DNA to confirm it. This CDR3 comprises 11 residues. Germline V CDR1 and CDR2: SQVTM, ANQGSEA. CDR3 residues: CSVQGLGEQFF.

This rearrangement joins TRBV9 to TRBJ2-7; the TCRdb call, TRBD1, lacks DNA for checking. The CDR3 totals 15 residues. Germline V gene lookup returns CDR1 SGDLS and CDR2 YYNGEE. CDR3 sequence reads: CASSASPGSSYEQYF.

This CDR3 is CASSPRPGMNSPLHF. J is TRBJ1-6 and V is TRBV7-2; TCRdb proposes TRBD1, but this gene call is untestable without DNA. There are 15 residues in the CDR3. Germline assignment: CDR1 SGHTA and CDR2 FQGNSA. Full variable domain (remainder filled in from reference TRBV7-2 and TRBJ1-6): GAGVSQSPSNKVTEKGKDVELRCDPISGHTALYWYRQSLGQGLEFLIYFQGNSAPDKSGLPSDRFSAERTGGSVSTLTIQRTQQEDSAVYLCASSPRPGMNSPLHFGNGTRLTVT.

The chain links TRBV12-3 or TRBV12-4 to TRBJ2-4. The CDR3 spans 15 residues. CDR3 amino acids: CASRPEGTSKNIQYF.

V usage is TRBV28 and J usage is TRBJ2-3; with no DNA, the TCRdb D assignment of TRBD1 cannot be verified. Germline CDR1 MDHEN, CDR2 SYDVKM. This CDR3 contains 15 residues. The CDR3 reads CASEPENRQGPTQYF.

The V call is TRBV29-1, the J call TRBJ2-3; TCRdb proposes TRBD2, but this gene call is untestable without DNA. Germline V gene data show CDR1 as SQVTM and CDR2 as ANQGSEA. This CDR3 has 13 residues. This CDR3 is CSVERRETDTQYF.

The CDR3: CASSLSGVPSYEQYF. The genes are TRBV27 and TRBJ2-7. CDR1 is MNHEY and CDR2 is SMNVEV in the germline V gene (reference sequence). The CDR3 is made up of 15 amino acids.

The V gene is TRBV4-3, the J gene TRBJ1-1; the TRBD1 assignment by TCRdb is unverifiable without DNA. CDR1 and CDR2 (germline): LGHNA, YSLEER. This CDR3 is built from 16 residues. CDR3 residues: CASSQGTGTGDTEAFF.

The chain has TRBV11-3 and TRBJ2-5; TCRdb's D gene call, TRBD2, goes unchecked for lack of DNA. CDR1 is SGHNT and CDR2 is YENEEA in the germline V gene. This CDR3 is 17 amino acids long. CDR3 region: CASSLDLQQRLVETQYF.

The chain uses TRBV7-9 and TRBJ1-1; TCRdb's D call, TRBD1, is unchecked because there is no DNA. CDR1 is SEHNR and CDR2 is FQNEAQ in the germline V gene (reference sequence). The CDR3 is 17 amino acids. CDR3 residues: CASSPRDRGPRNTEAFF.

J is TRBJ2-7 and V is TRBV29-1; as DNA is missing, the TRBD1 call by TCRdb cannot be tested. Germline V gene data show CDR1 as SQVTM and CDR2 as ANQGSEA. The CDR3 is 12 residues long. Here the CDR3 reads CSVLTGGGEQYF.